This T cell receptor beta chain was captured by sequencing in a study of T cells in Graves' hyperthyroidism and ophthalmopathy. This clonotype was seen at least ten times. The antigen is not known. Amplified TCR beta CDR3 regions derived from RNA transcripts. Using the HTBI primer set, a first-round RT-PCR was run on the TCR CDR3. TCRdb independently ran MiXCR on the multiplex PCR reads; one entry per CDR3 protein. The table lists fewer than 650,000 distinct CDR3 sequences, roughly 15% of them singletons. The CDR3 covers 12 residues. With 5 bases removed from V and 5 bases from J, the gap between germline ends came to 10 bases. Whole-study findings and limits: Also found in blood were most expanded thyroid clonotypes above 0.001.

The chain couples TRBV12-3 or TRBV12-4 to TRBJ2-7; maybe TRBD1 (6 bases). The clonotype was recovered from a woman in her 40s with Graves' ophthalmopathy. Sequenced input: blood. The CDR3 DNA follows: TGTGCCAGCAGTCCGAACAGGGACGAGCAGTACTTC. Translating it yields CASSPNRDEQYF.